This is a list of T cell receptor beta chains from one sample in a study of blood T cell repertoires in COVID-19. Generated by immunoSEQ multiplex PCR, the TCRdb table keeps only in-frame clones and is missing some. The table lists about 42,000 clones, nearly 90% of them singletons. Sequencing input: peripheral blood. Receptors originate from a human donor in a cohort sampled during active COVID-19. CDR3s include the opening cysteine and the closing phenylalanine or tryptophan.

j_gene | v_gene | CDR3aa
TRBJ2-3 | TRBV6-1 | CASSEWGQGSNTQYF
TRBJ1-3 | TRBV30 | CACAIQGVVDTIYF
TRBJ2-7 | TRBV29-1 | CSVEGTSGGDYYEQYF
TRBJ1-1 | TRBV6-5 | CASKALTENTEAFF
TRBJ2-7 | TRBV11-2 | CASSLGLPTVYEQYF
TRBJ2-1 | TRBV4-1 | CASSQPGMRGAYNEQFF
TRBJ2-3 | TRBV20-1 | CSASPQGLAENTDTQYF
TRBJ1-3 | TRBV24-1 | CATSDSVAGNTIYF
TRBJ1-5 | TRBV19 | CASRPGQGGNQPQHF
TRBJ1-2 | TRBV20-1 | CSASLTGNGYGYTF
TRBJ2-7 | TRBV6-1 | CASSEAGTGSPYEQYF
TRBJ2-2 | TRBV21-1 | CASRGDRVDWVLFFTGELFF
TRBJ2-7 | TRBV27 | CASSFARGLGGGDLLGEQYF
TRBJ2-5 | TRBV25-1 | CASSRGTSGGPEETQYF
TRBJ1-1 | TRBV19 | CASSIGTGDWDTEAFF
TRBJ1-2 | TRBV7-9 | CASSLALADYGYTF
TRBJ2-3 | TRBV3-1/TRBV3-2 | CASSHTSGGASDTQYF
TRBJ2-3 | TRBV6-1 | CASSEAWGQIKDTQYF
TRBJ1-5 | TRBV19 | CASRMGQGYQPQHF
TRBJ1-3 | TRBV5-8 | CASSLGGAGNTIYF
TRBJ2-2 | TRBV5-1 | CASSLVEAGELFF
TRBJ2-3 | TRBV18 | CASSPLAGDTDTQYF
TRBJ1-4 | TRBV18 | CASSPPNGDEKLFF
TRBJ2-3 | TRBV10-3 | CAITAGAPDTQYF
TRBJ1-5 | TRBV6-5 | CASSSTGVGGQPQHF
TRBJ1-4 | TRBV13 | CASSLGLQQGAMEKLFF
TRBJ2-3 | TRBV19 | CASSYGGGGAADTQYF
TRBJ1-6 | TRBV6-1 | CASSASTGGVNSPLHF
TRBJ1-2 | TRBV27 | CASRHKDSRYGYTF
TRBJ1-5 | TRBV29-1 | CSVAPGQGASQPQHF
TRBJ2-2 | TRBV5-1 | CASTVLYEGELFF
TRBJ2-5 | TRBV5-1 | CASSFLGEETQYF
TRBJ2-3 | TRBV3-1/TRBV3-2 | CASSQGFSGTSNTDTQYF
TRBJ1-2 | TRBV19 | CASTPQGAPNYGYTF
TRBJ1-2 | TRBV6-5 | CASFSPRANGYTF
TRBJ2-5 | TRBV3-1/TRBV3-2 | CASSPLGAGGSGTQYF
TRBJ2-2 | TRBV7-3 | CASSPTGGENTGELFF
TRBJ1-2 | TRBV5-4 | CASSPTGNYGYTF